This T cell receptor (beta chain) was found in a study of T cell changes during pregnancy in multiple sclerosis. Here immunoSEQ multiplex PCR was the method, and the copy in TCRdb shows in-frame clones only, minus some. Of about 51,000 clones listed, roughly 92% are singletons. V lost 5 bases, J lost 5 bases, and 15 bases stayed unmatched. The CDR3 is 17 amino acids. Per the germline V gene, CDR1 is SNHLY and CDR2 is FYNNEI. The clonotype was recovered from a female donor with multiple sclerosis, enrolled in a pregnancy study. The rearrangement uses TRBV2 and TRBJ2-1; 7 nucleotides line up with TRBD2. The sequenced sample was CD4+ T cells from peripheral blood mononuclear cells, obtained in the third trimester of pregnancy. In nucleotides, the CDR3 is TGTGCCAGCAGTTCCAATCCCATAGCGGGTTTAAACAATGAGCAGTTCTTC. The encoded protein is CASSSNPIAGLNNEQFF. The full variable domain, completed using reference TRBV2 and TRBJ2-1, is EPEVTQTPSHQVTQMGQEVILRCVPISNHLYFYWYRQILGQKVEFLVSFYNNEISEKSEIFDDQFSVERPDGSNFTLKIRSTKLEDSAMYFCASSSNPIAGLNNEQFFGPGTRLTVL.